The sequence of this TCR beta chain was determined in a study of control samples from healthy donors and cancer patients. This CDR3 spans 12 amino acids. Germline values: CDR1 SGHRS, CDR2 YFSETQ. The germline V and J ends were trimmed by 0 bases and 12 bases, with 9 bases remaining between them. The assay was immunoSEQ multiplex PCR, and TCRdb's table has in-frame clones only and misses some. The table shows 120,000 or so clones, with less than 90% occurring only once. The rearrangement links TRBV5-1 to TRBJ2-2; possible D gene TRBD1, 6 bases. The sample taken for sequencing was blood. The TCR comes from a man between 18 and 29 years old in good health. The CDR3 spells CASSLDRVKLFF. The CDR3 DNA reads as TGCGCCAGCAGCTTGGACAGGGTGAAGCTGTTTTTT.